A selection of T cell receptor beta chains follows, all from one sample in a study of T-cell memory formation after mild COVID-19. TCRdb called the 5' RACE reads again in MiXCR, with one record for every CDR3 protein. This table has hundreds of thousands of distinct CDR3 sequences, about a sixth appearing once. Material: PBMCs or a T cell subset sorted from them (not recorded which). These receptors were taken from an adult woman who had mild COVID-19 (a few samples of this study predate the infection). Cell type and time point are not known. The CDR3 runs from the conserved cysteine through the conserved F or W.

TRBV7-2	TRBJ2-1	CASSLEPGDKQFF
TRBV7-9	TRBJ2-5	CASSLLNRAGETQYF
TRBV3-1	TRBJ2-1	CASTNRGEQFF
TRBV3-1	TRBJ2-5	CASSQAGRAQETQYF
TRBV11-2	TRBJ2-6	CASIRNSGANVLTF
TRBV15	TRBJ2-1	CATSNRLAGGYEQFF
TRBV6-5	TRBJ2-1	CASSLTERAHNEQFF
TRBV20-1	TRBJ1-1	CSAMRQGGPEAFF
TRBV5-1	TRBJ1-1	CASSLYTGTLNTEAFF
TRBV29-1	TRBJ1-1	CSVVRAGADIGTEAFF
TRBV28	TRBJ1-5	CASSLVSNQPQHF
TRBV9	TRBJ2-1	CASSPRPGTGINEQFF
TRBV7-6	TRBJ2-3	CASSSRDREADTQYF
TRBV6-6	TRBJ2-5	CASRRTSENQETQYF
TRBV4-1	TRBJ1-1	CASSPHRQDTEAFF
TRBV13	TRBJ2-5	CASSPLLTSGDTEETQYF
TRBV7-2	TRBJ2-7	CASSFGLAGAEQYF
TRBV5-1	TRBJ2-7	CASSLNPGGSYEQYF
TRBV2	TRBJ2-3	CASSERSGFADTQYF
TRBV11-2	TRBJ1-1	CASSFEMHTGTGKEAFF
TRBV6-1	TRBJ2-7	CASRPSRDPGYEQYF
TRBV11-2	TRBJ2-2	CASSSGWNTGELFF
TRBV6-5	TRBJ1-4	CASRRQPNEKLFF
TRBV6-5	TRBJ2-7	CASSRVGLGAVNEQYF
TRBV24-1	TRBJ1-1	CATRLTGNTEAFF
TRBV12-3/TRBV12-4	TRBJ2-2	CASRGGGRTGELFF